A selection of T cell receptor beta chains follows, all from one sample in a study of shared clonotypes between healthy human individuals. Sequencing was performed with immunoSEQ multiplex PCR; in TCRdb, only in-frame clones are kept and a portion is missing. The sample lists a few million clones; approximately 94% were seen once. The sample taken for sequencing was naive CD4+ T cells sorted from blood. The receptors shown here come from a man aged 18 to 30 in good health. CDR3s include the opening cysteine and the closing phenylalanine or tryptophan. Fields, in order: clone size, CDR3 length, J gene, V gene, CDR3 protein. Clone size is not always given. Where it is, it says once, few, many or a class for expanded clones.

abundance: -; len: 14; j_gene: TRBJ2-1; v_gene: TRBV10-3; CDR3aa: CAIREGTPIDEQFF
abundance: -; len: 15; j_gene: TRBJ1-5; v_gene: TRBV25-1; CDR3aa: CASSESGRLNQPQHF
abundance: -; len: 17; j_gene: TRBJ2-6; v_gene: TRBV10-3; CDR3aa: CAISSGQVDSGANVLTF
abundance: once; len: 13; j_gene: TRBJ1-2; v_gene: TRBV14; CDR3aa: CASSHTGNYGYTF
abundance: -; len: 14; j_gene: TRBJ2-3; v_gene: TRBV18; CDR3aa: CASSPRGVTDTQYF
abundance: -; len: 14; j_gene: TRBJ2-2; v_gene: TRBV7-3; CDR3aa: CASSSGLNTGELFF
abundance: -; len: 14; j_gene: TRBJ2-7; v_gene: TRBV11-2; CDR3aa: CASSLAHGKGEQYF
abundance: once; len: 12; j_gene: TRBJ1-6; v_gene: TRBV19; CDR3aa: CATRDRNSPLHF
abundance: -; len: 15; j_gene: TRBJ2-7; v_gene: TRBV28; CDR3aa: CASSPQGTVPHEQYF
abundance: -; len: 14; j_gene: TRBJ1-2; v_gene: TRBV28; CDR3aa: CASTYQDRNYGYTF
abundance: -; len: 13; j_gene: TRBJ1-6; v_gene: TRBV7-6; CDR3aa: CASSFGDNSPLHF
abundance: -; len: 16; j_gene: TRBJ2-2; v_gene: TRBV13; CDR3aa: CASNSLNQRRAGELFF
abundance: -; len: 16; j_gene: TRBJ2-3; v_gene: TRBV5-1; CDR3aa: CASSLDVPTGPDTQYF
abundance: -; len: 15; j_gene: TRBJ1-5; v_gene: TRBV11-2; CDR3aa: CASSFVRDHHQPQHF
abundance: -; len: 14; j_gene: TRBJ2-7; v_gene: TRBV18; CDR3aa: CASSPGTGIDEQYF
abundance: -; len: 15; j_gene: TRBJ1-2; v_gene: TRBV28; CDR3aa: CASSFGDRGNYGYTF
abundance: -; len: 15; j_gene: TRBJ2-1; v_gene: TRBV9; CDR3aa: CASSPRTGVGSEQFF
abundance: -; len: 15; j_gene: TRBJ2-7; v_gene: TRBV18; CDR3aa: CASSLGTGGTYEQYF
abundance: -; len: 13; j_gene: TRBJ2-5; v_gene: TRBV6-1; CDR3aa: CASSRGSKETQYF
abundance: -; len: 15; j_gene: TRBJ2-7; v_gene: TRBV15; CDR3aa: CATSRSRTTVYEQYF
abundance: -; len: 16; j_gene: TRBJ2-3; v_gene: TRBV11-2; CDR3aa: CASSLFGRSGADTQYF
abundance: -; len: 19; j_gene: TRBJ2-6; v_gene: TRBV9; CDR3aa: CASSVGRQGALSGANVLTF
abundance: -; len: 10; j_gene: TRBJ2-1; v_gene: TRBV19; CDR3aa: CASADNEQFF
abundance: -; len: 14; j_gene: TRBJ1-6; v_gene: TRBV30; CDR3aa: CAWVGTALGSPLHF
abundance: -; len: 15; j_gene: TRBJ1-5; v_gene: TRBV6-1; CDR3aa: CASSGPTGGNQPQHF
abundance: once; len: 14; j_gene: TRBJ2-3; v_gene: TRBV6-5; CDR3aa: CASSKRGLEDTQYF
abundance: -; len: 13; j_gene: TRBJ2-7; v_gene: TRBV9; CDR3aa: CASSGQNSYEQYF
abundance: -; len: 14; j_gene: TRBJ2-4; v_gene: TRBV5-1; CDR3aa: CASSPPGARDIQYF
abundance: -; len: 15; j_gene: TRBJ2-2; v_gene: TRBV7-9; CDR3aa: CASTLRKANTGELFF
abundance: -; len: 16; j_gene: TRBJ2-3; v_gene: TRBV7-8; CDR3aa: CASSLGQLLSTDTQYF
abundance: once; len: 14; j_gene: TRBJ1-4; v_gene: TRBV5-4; CDR3aa: CASSLDSTNEKLFF
abundance: -; len: 14; j_gene: TRBJ2-1; v_gene: TRBV5-1; CDR3aa: CASSRPSSYNEQFF
abundance: -; len: 13; j_gene: TRBJ1-2; v_gene: TRBV10-3; CDR3aa: CAIGAGTVNGYTF
abundance: -; len: 11; j_gene: TRBJ2-5; v_gene: TRBV20-1; CDR3aa: CSARQKETQYF
abundance: -; len: 14; j_gene: TRBJ2-2; v_gene: TRBV5-1; CDR3aa: CASRLRANTGELFF
abundance: -; len: 17; j_gene: TRBJ2-1; v_gene: TRBV5-1; CDR3aa: CASSFSLAGGKNNEQFF
abundance: -; len: 13; j_gene: TRBJ2-7; v_gene: TRBV6-5; CDR3aa: CASSYSTDYEQYF
abundance: -; len: 12; j_gene: TRBJ1-3; v_gene: TRBV9; CDR3aa: CASSVGEATIYF
abundance: -; len: 14; j_gene: TRBJ1-4; v_gene: TRBV27; CDR3aa: CASRLSGVGEKLFF
abundance: -; len: 15; j_gene: TRBJ2-3; v_gene: TRBV10-1; CDR3aa: CASSGQGRDTDTQYF
abundance: once; len: 15; j_gene: TRBJ2-7; v_gene: TRBV6-4; CDR3aa: CASSDSREGSYEQYF
abundance: -; len: 15; j_gene: TRBJ2-7; v_gene: TRBV18; CDR3aa: CASSPQGDRPLIGYF
abundance: -; len: 15; j_gene: TRBJ2-1; v_gene: TRBV18; CDR3aa: CASSPERVSYNEQFF
abundance: -; len: 15; j_gene: TRBJ2-7; v_gene: TRBV5-1; CDR3aa: CASSSRGGEAGEQYF